One and the same sample provided the 3 T cell receptor beta chains below, sequenced in a study of CD8 T cells in ankylosing spondylitis. TCRdb itself ran the 5' RACE reads through MiXCR, one entry per CDR3 protein. The sample carries tens of thousands of distinct CDR3 sequences, about 6% recorded once. Input material: blood, either unsorted or a sorted T cell fraction (not recorded which). The receptors here all came from a male donor with ankylosing spondylitis or in good health (not recorded which).

This clonotype was recorded at least ten times. The rearrangement links TRBV5-1 to TRBJ2-5; D not certain. The CDR3 sequence is 14 residues long. Trimming shortened V by 2 bases and J by 4 bases, and 12 bases separated the two germline ends. In germline, CDR1 is SGHRS, CDR2 YFSETQ. In DNA, the CDR3 is TGCGCCAGCAGCTTAATGCAGGTGGGAGAGACCCAGTACTTC. Translating it yields CASSLMQVGETQYF.

This clonotype was seen at least ten times. V usage is TRBV5-1 and J usage is TRBJ1-2; D is uncertain. The CDR3 totals 12 residues. Germline V CDR1 and CDR2: SGHRS, YFSETQ. Trimming shortened V by 4 bases and J by 1 base, and 5 bases separated the two germline ends. CDR3: CASSQFNYGYTF. The CDR3 DNA sequence: TGCGCCAGCAGCCAGTTTAACTATGGCTACACCTTC.

This clonotype was seen ten or more times. The V and J genes are TRBV6-1 and TRBJ1-1, with a weak D call TRBD1 (6 bases). The V end was cut by 6 bases, the J end by 0 bases, with 20 bases between. Germline assignment: CDR1 MNHNS and CDR2 SASEGT. The CDR3 runs to 17 residues. In DNA, the CDR3 is TGTGCCAGCAGAAAGGGAGGGGGGGGACTAATGAACACTGAAGCTTTCTTT. Protein: CASRKGGGGLMNTEAFF.